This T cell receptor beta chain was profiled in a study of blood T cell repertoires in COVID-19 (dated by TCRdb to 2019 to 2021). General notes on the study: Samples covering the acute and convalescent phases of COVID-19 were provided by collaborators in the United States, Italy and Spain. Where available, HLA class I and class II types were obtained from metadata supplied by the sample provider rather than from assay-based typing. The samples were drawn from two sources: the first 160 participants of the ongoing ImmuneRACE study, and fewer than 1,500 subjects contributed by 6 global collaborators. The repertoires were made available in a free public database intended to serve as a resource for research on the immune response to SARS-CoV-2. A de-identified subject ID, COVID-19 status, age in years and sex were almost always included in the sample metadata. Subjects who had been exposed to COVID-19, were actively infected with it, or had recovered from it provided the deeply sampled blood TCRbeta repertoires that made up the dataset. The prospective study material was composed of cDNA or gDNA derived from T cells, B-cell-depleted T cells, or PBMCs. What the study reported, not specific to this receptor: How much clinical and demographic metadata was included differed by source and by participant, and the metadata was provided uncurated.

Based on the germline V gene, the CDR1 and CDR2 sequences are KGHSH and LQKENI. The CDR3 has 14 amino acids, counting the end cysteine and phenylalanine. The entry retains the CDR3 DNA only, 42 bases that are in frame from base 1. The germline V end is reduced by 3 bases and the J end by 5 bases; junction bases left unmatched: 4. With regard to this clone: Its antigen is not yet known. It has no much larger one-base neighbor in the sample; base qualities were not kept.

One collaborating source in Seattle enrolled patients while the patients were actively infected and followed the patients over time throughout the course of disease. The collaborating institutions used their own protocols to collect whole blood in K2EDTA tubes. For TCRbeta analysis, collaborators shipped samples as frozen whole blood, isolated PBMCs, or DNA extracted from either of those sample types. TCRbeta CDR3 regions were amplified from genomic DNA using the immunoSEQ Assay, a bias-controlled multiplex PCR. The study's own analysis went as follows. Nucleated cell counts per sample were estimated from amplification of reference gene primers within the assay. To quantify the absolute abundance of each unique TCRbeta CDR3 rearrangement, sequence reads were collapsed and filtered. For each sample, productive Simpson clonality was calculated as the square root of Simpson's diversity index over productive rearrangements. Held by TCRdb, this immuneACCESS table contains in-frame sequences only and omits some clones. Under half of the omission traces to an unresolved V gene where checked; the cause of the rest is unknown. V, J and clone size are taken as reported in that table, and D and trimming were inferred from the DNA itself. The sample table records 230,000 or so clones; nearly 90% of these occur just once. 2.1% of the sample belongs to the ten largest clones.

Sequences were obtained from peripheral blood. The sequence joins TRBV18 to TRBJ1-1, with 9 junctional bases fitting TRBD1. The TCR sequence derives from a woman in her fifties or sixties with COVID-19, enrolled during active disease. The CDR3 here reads CASSPNRGPTEAFF. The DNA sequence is TGTGCCAGCTCACCTAACAGGGGGCCAACTGAAGCTTTCTTT.